This entry features one TCR beta chain sequence. The antigen remains undetermined. These data come from a study of shared clonotypes between healthy human individuals. Study-wide results and caveats: Estimated richness values were generally larger in naive subsets than in memory subsets.

Sequencing was performed with immunoSEQ multiplex PCR; in TCRdb, only in-frame clones are kept and a portion is missing. The sample has around 2.3 million clones, 95% seen once. Trimming took 7 bases from V and 6 from J, leaving 9 bases between them. CDR1 and CDR2 (germline): SQVTM, ANQGSEA. The CDR3 has 11 amino acids. It was into CD45RA+ naive and CD45RA-negative memory subsets that the CD4+ cells were split. Sequencing input: naive CD4+ T cells sorted from blood. As to subset: CD45RA+ positively selected. This sequence was found in a man younger than 35 in good health. The chain is built from TRBV29-1 and TRBJ2-2; possibly TRBD1 for D (6 bases). CDR3 residues: CSAYRAGELFF. Here the CDR3 DNA reads TGCAGCGCCTACAGGGCCGGGGAGCTGTTTTTT.